The present T cell receptor (beta chain) was sequenced within a study of OX40 agonist ivuxolimab in advanced cancers. For the study at large: The patients got ivuxolimab, which is an agonistic anti-OX40 (CD134) antibody.

The germline CDR1 and CDR2 sequences are MGHRA and YSYEKL. CDR3 length: 16 residues. V lost 2 bases and J lost 7, with 21 bases in between. Concerning this clone itself: No antigen is known for it.

Assay: immunoSEQ multiplex PCR; the TCRdb copy retains only in-frame clones and omits some. This sample has tens of thousands of clones, with 85% to 90% found just once. Study findings and constraints: At 0.1 to 3.0 mg/kg, clonal expansion of CD4+ and CD8+ blood T cells had occurred by week 6.

The sequencing here drew on CD4+ or CD8+ T cells sorted from blood, taken in a trial of the OX40 agonist ivuxolimab. The receptor comes from an adult with an advanced solid tumor such as melanoma, head and neck, liver or kidney cancer. This sequence joins TRBV4-1 and TRBJ2-7; the D is unclear. CDR3 protein: CASSQSLGSPMAEQYF. The CDR3, as DNA: TGCGCCAGCAGCCAATCCTTAGGGTCCCCAATGGCTGAGCAGTACTTC.